This record looks at one T cell receptor beta chain sequence and its context. What it binds is not known. This entry comes from a study of T cell responses to AZD1222 COVID-19 vaccine. After removal of 3 bases from V and 1 base from J, the junction contained 4 bases not matched to a gene. CDR3 size: 16 residues. Germline CDR1 and CDR2: SGHNT and YYREEE (reference sequence). Second-dose intervals of approximately 4 or approximately 12 weeks were pooled. Sequencing was performed with immunoSEQ multiplex PCR; in TCRdb, only in-frame clones are kept and a portion is missing. The table lists about 72,000 clones, 89% of them singletons. General study results and limits: The study found Spike-specific TCR breadth and depth rose after two AZD1222 doses.

The receptor comes from an adult who received the AZD1222 COVID-19 vaccine. The sequencing used peripheral blood, collected 28 days after the second AZD1222 dose. The V call is TRBV5-4, the J call TRBJ2-1; the match to TRBD1 covers 10 bases. CDR3 nucleotides: TGTGCCAGCAGCTCACGGGACAGGGGTTCCTACAATGAGCAGTTCTTC. Translation gives CASSSRDRGSYNEQFF.